This T cell receptor (beta chain) stems from a study of siplizumab effects on memory and regulatory T cells. The CDR3 loop spans 13 amino acids. The germline gives CDR1 SGHAT, CDR2 FQNNGV. The germline V and J ends were trimmed by 1 base and 6 bases, with 9 bases remaining between them. Sequenced by immunoSEQ multiplex PCR; TCRdb stores in-frame clones only, minus some. In the table there are roughly 100,000 clones, roughly 92% of which are singletons. Material for sequencing was Tregs sorted from blood. This sequence was found in a human donor in good health. The rearrangement joins TRBV11-2 to TRBJ1-1, with D hard to call. Written as DNA, the CDR3 is TGTGCCAGCAGCTTAGTGGGGTTAGCTGAAGCTTTCTTT. Its protein product is CASSLVGLAEAFF.